This TCR beta chain appears in the sequencing data of a study of blood T cell repertoires in COVID-19. About the research overall: Spain, Italy and the United States supplied samples that represented acute and convalescent COVID-19.

Germline assignment: CDR1 SGHTA and CDR2 FQGNSA. The CDR3 has 13 amino acids. Trimming stripped 7 bases from V and 3 bases from J, with 12 bases between. Data came from immunoSEQ multiplex PCR; TCRdb stores just in-frame clones and leaves some out. The sample lists 30,000 to 40,000 clones; about nine tenths were seen once. The rearrangement uses TRBV7-2 and TRBJ1-1, with a weak D call TRBD1 (6 bases). The sequence came from a human donor in a cohort sampled during active COVID-19. The material sequenced was peripheral blood. CDR3 sequence: CASKKGGDTEAFF. The CDR3 coding sequence is TGTGCCAGCAAAAAAGGGGGGGACACTGAAGCTTTCTTT.